The sequence of this T cell receptor beta chain was determined in a study of beta chain features in type 1 diabetes. V shed 2 bases, J shed 7 bases, and the junction held 4 bases outside the gene matches. This CDR3 is 14 amino acids long. CDR1 ENHRY and CDR2 SYGVKD come from the germline V gene. This clone has more than one count but fewer than ten. Its specificity is unknown. Expressed TCRB transcripts were sequenced because the entire RNA isolate underwent reverse transcription. Clones were sequenced by immunoSEQ multiplex PCR, and TCRdb holds only the in-frame ones, with some missing. The table lists 900,000 or so clones, 17% of them singletons. Study-level results: Type 1 diabetes patients showed fewer insertions and more deletions at VDJ junctions.

V usage is TRBV10-3 and J usage is TRBJ2-4; 8 bases align to TRBD1. This clonotype was obtained from a woman younger than 35 in good health. Sequencing was carried out using naive CD4+ T cells from blood. The CDR3: CAISEQTGGNIQYF. CDR3 in DNA: TGTGCCATCAGTGAGCAAACAGGGGGGAACATTCAGTACTTC.